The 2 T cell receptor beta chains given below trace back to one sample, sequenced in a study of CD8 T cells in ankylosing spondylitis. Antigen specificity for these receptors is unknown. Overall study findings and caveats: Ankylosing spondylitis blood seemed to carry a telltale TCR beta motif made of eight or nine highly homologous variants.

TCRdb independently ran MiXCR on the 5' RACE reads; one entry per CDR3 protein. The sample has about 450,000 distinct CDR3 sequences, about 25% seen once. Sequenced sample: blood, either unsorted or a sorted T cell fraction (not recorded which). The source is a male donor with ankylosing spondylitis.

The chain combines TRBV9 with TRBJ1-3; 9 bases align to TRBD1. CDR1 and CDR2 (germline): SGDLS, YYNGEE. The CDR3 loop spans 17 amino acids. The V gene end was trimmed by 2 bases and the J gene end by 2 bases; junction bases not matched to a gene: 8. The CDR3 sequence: CASSVDPGQGAGNTIYF. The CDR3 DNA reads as TGTGCCAGCAGCGTCGACCCGGGACAGGGAGCTGGAAACACCATATATTTT. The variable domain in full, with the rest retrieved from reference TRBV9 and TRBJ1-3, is DSGVTQTPKHLITATGQRVTLRCSPRSGDLSVYWYQQSLDQGLQFLIQYYNGEERAKGNILERFSAQQFPDLHSELNLSSLELGDSALYFCASSVDPGQGAGNTIYFGEGSWLTVV.

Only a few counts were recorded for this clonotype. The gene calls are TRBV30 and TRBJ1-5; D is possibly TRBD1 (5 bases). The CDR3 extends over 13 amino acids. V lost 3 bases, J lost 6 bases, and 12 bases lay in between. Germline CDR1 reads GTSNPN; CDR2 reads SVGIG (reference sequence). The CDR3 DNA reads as TGTGCCTGGAGCCGGGGCGCGGGTCAGCCCCAGCATTTT. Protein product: CAWSRGAGQPQHF.